The entry that follows covers one TCR beta chain sequence. This CDR3 comprises 16 residues. Germline V lookup: CDR1 SGDLS, CDR2 YYNGEE. Trimming cost V 0 bases and J 4 bases, with 16 bases left between them. This record belongs to a study of T cell changes during pregnancy in multiple sclerosis. Repertoires were generated with immunoSEQ multiplex PCR, while TCRdb's copy carries only in-frame clones and drops some. The sample lists some 94,000 clones, 85% to 95% occurring once. This TCR came from a female donor in good health, enrolled as a control in a pregnancy study. J is TRBJ1-1 and V is TRBV9; a weak D match, TRBD1 (6 bases). The starting material was peripheral blood, obtained in the first trimester of pregnancy. CDR3 residues: CASSVDPGGGGTEAFF. The CDR3 region has the DNA TGTGCCAGCAGCGTAGACCCGGGGGGCGGTGGCACTGAAGCTTTCTTT.